This TCR beta chain comes out of a study of shared clonotypes between healthy human individuals. The method was immunoSEQ multiplex PCR; TCRdb's version includes in-frame clones alone and lacks a portion of them. The sample lists 640,000 or so clones; 72% were seen once. The V gene end was trimmed by 4 bases and the J gene end by 5 bases; junction bases not matched to a gene: 4. This CDR3 spans 16 amino acids. CDR1 is SGHRS, CDR2 YFSETQ, per germline. HIV-negative, healthy adults without recent acute infections or vaccinations were the donors. Nashville, Tennessee was home to all donors, who were Caucasian adults. In the CD4+ fraction, cells were divided into CD45RA+ naive and CD45RA-negative memory subsets.

Sequencing was done on a sample of memory CD4+ T cells sorted from blood. Subset specified: CD45RA-negative fraction. The sequence derives from a woman aged 30 to 39 in good health. The chain joins TRBV5-1 to TRBJ2-1, with 15 bases lining up with TRBD2. The CDR3 DNA reads TGCGCCAGCAGCCCACGGACTAGCGGGAGGGACAATGAGCAGTTCTTC. Encoded protein: CASSPRTSGRDNEQFF. Looking up the rest from reference TRBV5-1 and TRBJ2-1 gives the full variable domain: KAGVTQTPRYLIKTRGQQVTLSCSPISGHRSVSWYQQTPGQGLQFLFEYFSETQRNKGNFPGRFSGRQFSNSRSEMNVSTLELGDSALYLCASSPRTSGRDNEQFFGPGTRLTVL.